The rows below give T cell receptor beta chains drawn from one sample of a study of T cells in Graves' hyperthyroidism and ophthalmopathy. MiXCR was run by TCRdb on the multiplex PCR reads, yielding one entry per CDR3 protein. The sample lists about 380,000 distinct CDR3 sequences; around 13% were seen once. The sample taken for sequencing was blood. These receptors all stem from a woman aged 60-75 years with Graves' hyperthyroidism. CDR3s include the opening cysteine and the closing phenylalanine or tryptophan. D genes are given only for firm matches. Part of the rows lack a size; the others show once, few, many or a class for expanded clones.

size | J | D | V | DNA | CDR3
many | TRBJ1-2 | NA | TRBV5-6 | TGTGCCAGCAGCCCCAGTTTTCGCTATGGCTACACCTTC | CASSPSFRYGYTF
many | TRBJ2-3 | TRBD2 | TRBV2 | TGTGCCACCGGGACTAGCGGACCTTATAGCACAGATACGCAGTATTTT | CATGTSGPYSTDTQYF
many | TRBJ2-2 | NA | TRBV20-1 | TGCAGTGCTAGAGCCGGACGGACACTTGACACCGGGGAGCTGTTTTTT | CSARAGRTLDTGELFF
many | TRBJ2-5 | NA | TRBV13 | TGTGCCAGCAGCTCGAGGGGGGAGACCCAGTACTTC | CASSSRGETQYF
few | TRBJ2-7 | TRBD1 | TRBV7-8 | TGTGCCAGCAGCTCCACCCATGGACAGGTATCCTACGAGCAGTACTTC | CASSSTHGQVSYEQYF
many | TRBJ2-7 | NA | TRBV2 | TGTGCCAGCAGTTGGGACCCGCTCAGCACGCAGTACTTC | CASSWDPLSTQYF
many | TRBJ2-4 | TRBD2 | TRBV2 | TGTGCCAGCAGTGAAGCGTTGGCTAGCGGGAGTATTGACATTCAGTACTTC | CASSEALASGSIDIQYF
NA | TRBJ2-2 | NA | TRBV9 | TGTGCCAGCAGCGTAGCTTGGGGGTCGGGCGGGGAGCTGTTTTTT | CASSVAWGSGGELFF
many | TRBJ2-3 | NA | TRBV30 | TGTGCCTGGAGTGTAGCCGGGGATACGCAGTATTTT | CAWSVAGDTQYF
many | TRBJ2-5 | TRBD1 | TRBV11-2 | TGTGCCAGCAGCTTCGGGACAGGGCTGGAGACCCAGTACTTC | CASSFGTGLETQYF
few | TRBJ2-4 | NA | TRBV28 | TGTGCCACCCAGGATGGGGGGGCTGACATTCAGTACTTC | CATQDGGADIQYF
many | TRBJ1-1 | NA | TRBV7-9 | TGTGCCAGCAGCTTAATAATGGGGAACACTGAAGCTTTCTTT | CASSLIMGNTEAFF
few | TRBJ2-7 | TRBD1 | TRBV5-1 | TGCGCCAGCAGCTTTTTCACAGGGGGTACCTACGAGCAGTACTTC | CASSFFTGGTYEQYF
many | TRBJ2-7 | TRBD1 | TRBV11-3 | TGTGCCAGCAGCCGGAATGACAGGGTATTCGAGCAGTACTTC | CASSRNDRVFEQYF
NA | TRBJ1-3 | TRBD1 | TRBV29-1 | TGCAGCGCAGGGGGGACGGTGGATGGAAACACCATATATTTT | CSAGGTVDGNTIYF
NA | TRBJ1-1 | NA | TRBV5-1 | TGCGCCAGCAGCTTGGCCGGGGGATCCACTGAAGCTTTCTTT | CASSLAGGSTEAFF
many | TRBJ2-5 | NA | TRBV30 | TGTGCCTGGAGTGTTCCCGGGGCGGCCAAAGAGACCCAGTACTTC | CAWSVPGAAKETQYF
few | TRBJ2-2 | NA | TRBV25-1 | TGTGCCAGCAGTGAACGTGTCAACACCGGGGAGCTGTTTTTT | CASSERVNTGELFF
many | TRBJ2-7 | NA | TRBV11-2 | TGTGCCAGCAGCTTAGGGACACCATCCTACGAGCAGTACTTC | CASSLGTPSYEQYF
many | TRBJ2-7 | NA | TRBV24-1 | TGTGCCACCAGTGATGGAACAGGGTACGAGCAGTACTTC | CATSDGTGYEQYF
many | TRBJ2-5 | TRBD2 | TRBV12-3/TRBV12-4 | TGTGCCAGCAGTTTAACTAGCGGGAGTTGGACCCAGTACTTC | CASSLTSGSWTQYF
once | TRBJ2-7 | NA | TRBV12-3/TRBV12-4 | TGCGCCAGCAGCTCCGGACCAGCTGGCTACGAGCAGTACTTC | CASSSGPAGYEQYF
NA | TRBJ1-1 | NA | TRBV6-1 | TGTGCCAGCAGTGAAACAGCGAACACTGAAGCTTTCTTT | CASSETANTEAFF
many | TRBJ2-1 | TRBD1 | TRBV28 | TGTGCCAGCAGTCGTCCCGGGACAGCAAATGAGCAGTTCTTC | CASSRPGTANEQFF
many | TRBJ2-1 | TRBD2 | TRBV2 | TGTGCCAGCACGACGACTAGCGAGTACAATGAGCAGTTCTTC | CASTTTSEYNEQFF
NA | TRBJ2-1 | TRBD2 | TRBV5-1 | TGCGCCAGCAGCACCGGGGTAGCGGGAGTGGGGGAGCAGTTCTTC | CASSTGVAGVGEQFF
NA | TRBJ2-5 | TRBD2 | TRBV7-3 | TGTGCTAGCAGCTTAGGACTAGCGGGCTACCAAGAGACCCAGTACTTC | CASSLGLAGYQETQYF
NA | TRBJ1-6 | NA | TRBV27 | TGTGCCAGCAGTTTATCGACGGGGGTTGGAAGATTTTCACCCCTCCACTTT | CASSLSTGVGRFSPLHF
many | TRBJ2-5 | NA | TRBV30 | TGTGCCTGGAGTGTAGGGCGCGTGACCCAGTACTTC | CAWSVGRVTQYF
many | TRBJ2-1 | NA | TRBV3-1 | TGTGCCAGCAGCCAAGATCGGGTTAAGGGTTTAATGGATGAGCAGTTCTTC | CASSQDRVKGLMDEQFF
few | TRBJ2-5 | TRBD1 | TRBV5-5 | TGTGCCAGCAGCAACCCGGGACAGGATGAGACCCAGTACTTC | CASSNPGQDETQYF
NA | TRBJ1-1 | NA | TRBV5-1 | TGCGCCAGCAGCCCGAACCGGCCTCAGGGGGCTTTCTTT | CASSPNRPQGAFF
many | TRBJ2-7 | TRBD2 | TRBV28 | TGTGCCAGCAGTTTAACTAGCGGGAGAAACGAGCAGTACTTC | CASSLTSGRNEQYF
many | TRBJ2-7 | TRBD2 | TRBV5-1 | TGCGCCAGCAGCCCCGGGGGTAGCGGGAACGACGAGCAGTACTTC | CASSPGGSGNDEQYF
NA | TRBJ2-7 | NA | TRBV20-1 | TGCAGTGCCCGAGGGGGACTAAACACCTACGAGCAGTACTTC | CSARGGLNTYEQYF
many | TRBJ2-4 | NA | TRBV7-9 | TGTGCCAGCAGCCCACTCGGCCTAGCCAAAAACATTCAGTACTTC | CASSPLGLAKNIQYF
many | TRBJ2-3 | NA | TRBV11-3 | TGTGCCAGCAGCTTTAGAGGGAGCATTTCAGATACGCAGTATTTT | CASSFRGSISDTQYF
many | TRBJ2-1 | NA | TRBV2 | TGTGCCAGCAGTGAGGGACACAATGAGCAGTTCTTC | CASSEGHNEQFF
many | TRBJ2-3 | NA | TRBV27 | TGTGCCAGCAGACTCGGGGATACGCAGTATTTT | CASRLGDTQYF
many | TRBJ1-2 | NA | TRBV6-1 | TGTGCCAGCGGACGGGACCCCACTCAACCCGACCAAGGCTACACCTTC | CASGRDPTQPDQGYTF
many | TRBJ2-1 | NA | TRBV7-9 | TGTGCCAGCAGCTTACAGGGGGGCAATGAGCAGTTCTTC | CASSLQGGNEQFF
many | TRBJ2-3 | TRBD2 | TRBV18 | TGTGCCAGCTCACCAACTAGCGGGAGTATGGATACGCAGTATTTT | CASSPTSGSMDTQYF
NA | TRBJ2-7 | NA | TRBV7-9 | TGTGCCAGCAGCTTGTCCCGGACTGCTCGCGGGTACGAGCAGTACTTC | CASSLSRTARGYEQYF
many | TRBJ2-2 | NA | TRBV2 | TGTGCCAGCACCTTGGGGGTGAACACCGGGGAGCTGTTTTTT | CASTLGVNTGELFF
NA | TRBJ2-3 | TRBD2 | TRBV10-3 | TGTGCCATCAGTGAGTCTTTGACTAGCGGGGACTACACAGATACGCAGTATTTT | CAISESLTSGDYTDTQYF
many | TRBJ2-7 | NA | TRBV5-1 | TGCGCCAGCAGCTTCGGGACTGCCTCCTACGAGCAGTACTTC | CASSFGTASYEQYF
NA | TRBJ2-7 | TRBD1 | TRBV30 | TGTGCCTGGAGAGCACGGGACAGGGACTACGAGCAGTACTTC | CAWRARDRDYEQYF
few | TRBJ1-2 | NA | TRBV10-3 | TGTGCCATCAGTGCGCAGAGAGATAACTATGGCTACACCTTC | CAISAQRDNYGYTF
NA | TRBJ1-3 | TRBD1 | TRBV6-1 | TGTGCCAGCGGTCCCACCGGGACAGGGAGGAACACCATATATTTT | CASGPTGTGRNTIYF
many | TRBJ2-2 | TRBD2 | TRBV6-8 | TGTGCCAGCAGTCCAAACCACGAGCGGGAGAACACCGGGGAGCTGTTTTTT | CASSPNHERENTGELFF
many | TRBJ2-7 | TRBD2 | TRBV29-1 | TGCAGCGTTGGGGGACTAGCGGGAGCGGGAGAGCAGTACTTC | CSVGGLAGAGEQYF
NA | TRBJ1-2 | NA | TRBV2 | TGTGCCAGCTCTAGGGGGGCCAATAGATATAGATTCTATGGCTACACCTTC | CASSRGANRYRFYGYTF
NA | TRBJ2-5 | TRBD2 | TRBV9 | TGTGCCAGCAGCGTGGCTAGCGGGATCCAAGAGACCCAGTACTTC | CASSVASGIQETQYF
many | TRBJ2-2 | NA | TRBV3-1 | TGTGCCAGCAGCCAAGACGGGGAGCTGTTTTTT | CASSQDGELFF
many | TRBJ2-7 | NA | TRBV12-3/TRBV12-4 | TGTGCCAGCAGCCCTCAGGGGACCTACGAGCAGTACTTC | CASSPQGTYEQYF